This TCR beta chain was identified in a study of shared clonotypes between healthy human individuals. Profiled with immunoSEQ multiplex PCR; TCRdb holds only in-frame clones, not every one. This table holds around 990,000 clones, 70% to 80% found once. Germline lookup yields CDR1 LNHNV and CDR2 YYDKDF (reference sequence). J lost 1 base, V lost 2 bases, and 3 bases had no gene match. The CDR3 is 16 amino acids. This receptor was identified in a young man in good health. Some clones in this sample may be carry-over from other donors' samples. The rearrangement links TRBV15 to TRBJ2-3, with TRBD2 identical over 10 bases. The material sequenced was memory CD4+ T cells from PBMCs. The subset is: CD45RA-negative fraction. The CDR3 region is CATSRSLAGGTDTQYF. CDR3 DNA sequence: TGTGCCACCAGCAGATCCCTAGCGGGGGGCACAGATACGCAGTATTTT.